This T cell receptor (beta chain) was sequenced in a study of OX40 agonist ivuxolimab in advanced cancers. Overall study: Every 2 weeks, ivuxolimab was infused into the patients intravenously at between 0.01 and 10 mg/kg. Three patients got partial responses; one had hepatocellular carcinoma and two had cutaneous melanoma.

The data were produced by immunoSEQ multiplex PCR, yet TCRdb's version contains in-frame clones alone and is incomplete. This sample has tens of thousands of clones, with more than 85% found just once. Study-level points and caveats: In the 0.1 to 3.0 mg/kg range, CD4+ and CD8+ blood T cells had expanded clonally by week 6.

As for this clone: As yet, its antigen is unknown.

The V gene's germline CDR1 is MNHEY and CDR2 SVGAGI. This CDR3 has 13 residues. Trimming took off 0 bases at V and 6 bases at J, with 9 bases between the two ends. This sequence originates from an adult with an advanced solid tumor such as melanoma, head and neck, liver or kidney cancer. The material was CD4+ or CD8+ T cells sorted from blood, obtained in a trial of the OX40 agonist ivuxolimab. The chain carries TRBV6-5 and TRBJ2-7, with a possible D match to TRBD2 (5 bases). In DNA form, the CDR3 reads TGTGCCAGCAGTTACTCGAGGGTCTCCGAGCAGTACTTC. Protein: CASSYSRVSEQYF.